The rows below give T cell receptor beta chains drawn from one sample of a study of siplizumab effects on memory and regulatory T cells. Produced via immunoSEQ multiplex PCR; TCRdb's table is partial and in-frame only. In the table there are about 97,000 clones, approximately 90% of which are singletons. Sequenced: CD4+ T cells sorted from blood. The source of these receptors is a human donor in good health. The CDR3 runs from the conserved cysteine through the conserved F or W. The D gene is left open where the match is weak. Some rows mark clone size as missing; the rest say once, few, many or name a class of expanded clone.

d_gene	abundance	v_gene	j_gene	CDR3aa	CDR3nt
.	.	TRBV11-2	TRBJ1-5	CASSLDGTRRNQPQHF	TGTGCCAGCAGCTTAGATGGGACAAGAAGGAATCAGCCCCAGCATTTT
.	.	TRBV28	TRBJ1-1	CASRYQIWGTEAFF	TGTGCCAGCAGGTATCAGATATGGGGGACTGAAGCTTTCTTT
.	.	TRBV7-8	TRBJ2-3	CASSLGIQAANTDTQYF	TGTGCCAGCAGCTTAGGAATTCAGGCGGCCAACACAGATACGCAGTATTTT
TRBD1	.	TRBV15	TRBJ2-1	CATSRDQGVLNEQFF	TGTGCCACCAGCAGAGATCAGGGGGTATTGAATGAGCAGTTCTTC
TRBD1	.	TRBV5-6	TRBJ1-4	CASSPIRQGAHGTNEKLFF	TGTGCCAGCAGCCCTATTCGACAGGGGGCCCATGGTACTAATGAAAAACTGTTTTTT
TRBD2	.	TRBV9	TRBJ2-7	CASSVGGGRYEQYF	TGTGCCAGCAGCGTAGGCGGGGGTCGCTACGAGCAGTACTTC
TRBD2	.	TRBV7-6	TRBJ2-7	CASSLGGRSSYEQYF	TGTGCCAGCAGCTTGGGGGGGAGGTCCTCCTACGAGCAGTACTTC
.	.	TRBV10-1	TRBJ2-3	CASSGSGLGTDTQYF	TGCGCCAGCTCAGGATCGGGATTGGGCACAGATACGCAGTATTTT
TRBD2	.	TRBV2	TRBJ2-3	CATHKAGGEDTQYF	TGTGCCACACACAAAGCGGGAGGAGAAGATACGCAGTATTTT
.	.	TRBV19	TRBJ1-5	CASSITAGTPNQPQHF	TGTGCCAGTAGTATAACGGCAGGGACACCCAATCAGCCCCAGCATTTT
TRBD1	.	TRBV6-6	TRBJ2-1	CASSSPDRVYNEQFF	TGTGCCAGCAGTTCCCCGGACAGGGTCTACAATGAGCAGTTCTTC
.	.	TRBV7-9	TRBJ2-3	CASSRDKGTDTQYF	TGTGCCAGCAGCCGTGACAAAGGCACAGATACGCAGTATTTT
.	once	TRBV28	TRBJ2-7	CASSGPLGEQYF	TGTGCCAGCAGCGGACCACTGGGGGAGCAGTACTTC
.	.	TRBV6-5	TRBJ1-2	CASKSRGGGGYTF	TGTGCCAGCAAGAGTCGGGGAGGCGGTGGCTACACCTTC
TRBD1	few	TRBV28	TRBJ1-2	CASSFGTVRSNGYTF	TGTGCCAGCAGTTTCGGGACAGTCCGCTCCAACGGCTACACCTTC
.	.	TRBV21-1	TRBJ2-5	CASSKAGAGTSGLQETQYF	TGTGCCAGCAGCAAAGCAGGGGCCGGGACTAGCGGTCTACAAGAGACCCAGTACTTC
.	once	TRBV7-9	TRBJ1-4	CASSLQGEVREKLFF	TGTGCCAGCAGCTTACAGGGTGAAGTCAGAGAAAAACTGTTTTTT
.	once	TRBV6-4	TRBJ2-1	CASSVNPRLEYNEQFF	TGTGCCAGCAGTGTTAATCCGAGACTGGAATACAATGAGCAGTTCTTC
TRBD1	.	TRBV4-1	TRBJ1-3	CASSQPRQGSGNTIYF	TGCGCCAGCAGCCAACCCAGACAGGGTTCTGGAAACACCATATATTTT
TRBD2	.	TRBV30	TRBJ2-3	CAWTGGSTDTQYF	TGTGCCTGGACGGGAGGAAGCACAGATACGCAGTATTTT
.	.	TRBV30	TRBJ2-5	CAWNRGQGETQYF	TGTGCCTGGAATCGGGGCCAGGGGGAGACCCAGTACTTC
TRBD2	once	TRBV19	TRBJ2-1	CASTSGKPLPYNEQFF	TGTGCCAGTACTAGCGGAAAGCCTTTGCCCTACAATGAGCAGTTCTTC
.	.	TRBV5-4	TRBJ2-2	CASSLWWELFF	TGTGCCAGCAGCTTGTGGTGGGAGCTGTTTTTT
TRBD2	.	TRBV5-1	TRBJ2-2	CASSLTSGSRVTGELFF	TGCGCCAGCAGCTTGACTAGCGGGAGTCGCGTCACCGGGGAGCTGTTTTTT
.	.	TRBV7-3	TRBJ2-1	CASSPLLTGAEQFF	TGTGCCAGCAGCCCCCTGTTAACGGGGGCTGAGCAGTTCTTC
.	.	TRBV30	TRBJ2-5	CAWSVRFPPPYERARETQYF	TGTGCCTGGAGTGTACGCTTTCCCCCCCCCTACGAGCGGGCGAGGGAGACCCAGTACTTC